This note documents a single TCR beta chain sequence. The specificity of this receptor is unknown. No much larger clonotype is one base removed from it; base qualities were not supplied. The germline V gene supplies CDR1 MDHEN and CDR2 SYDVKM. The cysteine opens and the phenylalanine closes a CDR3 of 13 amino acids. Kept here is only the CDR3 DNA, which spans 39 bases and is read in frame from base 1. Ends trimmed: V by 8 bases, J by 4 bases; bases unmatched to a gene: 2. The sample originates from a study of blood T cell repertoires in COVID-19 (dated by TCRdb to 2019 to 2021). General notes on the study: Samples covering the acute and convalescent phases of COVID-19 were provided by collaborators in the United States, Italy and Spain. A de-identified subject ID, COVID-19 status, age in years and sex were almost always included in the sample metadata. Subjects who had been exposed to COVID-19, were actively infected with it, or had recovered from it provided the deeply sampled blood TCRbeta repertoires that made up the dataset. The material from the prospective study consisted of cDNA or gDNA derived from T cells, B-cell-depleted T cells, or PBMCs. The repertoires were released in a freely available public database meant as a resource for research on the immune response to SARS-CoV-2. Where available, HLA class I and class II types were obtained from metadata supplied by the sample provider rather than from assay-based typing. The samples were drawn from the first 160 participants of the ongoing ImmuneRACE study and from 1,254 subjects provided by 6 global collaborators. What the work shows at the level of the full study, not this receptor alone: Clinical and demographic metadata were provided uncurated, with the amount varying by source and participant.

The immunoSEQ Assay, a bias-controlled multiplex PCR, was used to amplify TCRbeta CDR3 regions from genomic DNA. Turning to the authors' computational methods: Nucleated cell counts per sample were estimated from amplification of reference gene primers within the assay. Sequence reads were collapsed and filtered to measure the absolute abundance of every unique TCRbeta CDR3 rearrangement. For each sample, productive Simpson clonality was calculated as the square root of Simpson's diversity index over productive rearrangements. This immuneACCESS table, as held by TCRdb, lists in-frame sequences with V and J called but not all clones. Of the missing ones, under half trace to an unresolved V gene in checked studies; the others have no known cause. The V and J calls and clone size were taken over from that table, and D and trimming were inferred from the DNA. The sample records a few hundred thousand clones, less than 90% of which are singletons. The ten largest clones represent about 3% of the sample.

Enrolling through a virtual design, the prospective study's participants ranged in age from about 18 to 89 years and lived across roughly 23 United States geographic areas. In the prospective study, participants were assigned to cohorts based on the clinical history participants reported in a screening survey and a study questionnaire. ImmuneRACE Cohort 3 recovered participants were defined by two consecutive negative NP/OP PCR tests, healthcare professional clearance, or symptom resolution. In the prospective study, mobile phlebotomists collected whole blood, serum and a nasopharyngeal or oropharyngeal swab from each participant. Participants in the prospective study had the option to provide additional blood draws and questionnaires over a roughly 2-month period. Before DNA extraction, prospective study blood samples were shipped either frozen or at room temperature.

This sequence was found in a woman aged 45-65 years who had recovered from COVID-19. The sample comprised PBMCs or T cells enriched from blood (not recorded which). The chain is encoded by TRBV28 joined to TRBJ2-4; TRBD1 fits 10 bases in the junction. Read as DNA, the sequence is TGTGCCAGCTGGGACAGGGGTAAAAACATTCAGTACTTC. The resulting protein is CASWDRGKNIQYF. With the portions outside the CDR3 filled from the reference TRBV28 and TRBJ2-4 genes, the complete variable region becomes DVKVTQSSRYLVKRTGEKVFLECVQDMDHENMFWYRQDPGLGLRLIYFSYDVKMKEKGDIPEGYSVSREKKERFSLILESASTNQTSMYLCASWDRGKNIQYFGAGTRLSVL.